This T cell receptor beta chain is drawn from a study of T cells in Graves' hyperthyroidism and ophthalmopathy. Study-level information: The authors collected peripheral blood at initial diagnosis, before any treatment. The study's findings and limits: Most thyroid clonotypes expanded above 0.001 appeared in blood too. Ophthalmopathy cases were set apart from stable hyperthyroidism by a 13 V-J model.

CDR3 length: 13 residues. The V end was cut by 6 bases, the J end by 0 bases, with 11 bases between. The germline V gene encodes CDR1 DFQATT and CDR2 SNEGSKA (reference sequence). Each ophthalmopathy patient scored at least 3 on the Clinical Activity Score and at least 4 on NOSPECS grade, with duration under 3 months. TCR beta CDR3 sequences were amplified from RNA transcripts. HTBI primers were used for first-round RT-PCR of the TCR CDR3. TCRdb ran MiXCR on the multiplex PCR reads and lists one entry per CDR3 protein. The table has almost 500,000 distinct CDR3 sequences, approximately 23% seen once; the top ten hold about 53%. Ten or more counts support this clonotype. Its cognate antigen is unknown.

Sequenced material: blood. The source is a woman aged 70-85 years with Graves' ophthalmopathy. The V call is TRBV20-1, the J call TRBJ1-1, with D possibly TRBD1 on 6 matching bases. The CDR3 nucleotides are TGCAGTGCCCTGGACAGTATGAACACTGAAGCTTTCTTT. It yields the protein CSALDSMNTEAFF.